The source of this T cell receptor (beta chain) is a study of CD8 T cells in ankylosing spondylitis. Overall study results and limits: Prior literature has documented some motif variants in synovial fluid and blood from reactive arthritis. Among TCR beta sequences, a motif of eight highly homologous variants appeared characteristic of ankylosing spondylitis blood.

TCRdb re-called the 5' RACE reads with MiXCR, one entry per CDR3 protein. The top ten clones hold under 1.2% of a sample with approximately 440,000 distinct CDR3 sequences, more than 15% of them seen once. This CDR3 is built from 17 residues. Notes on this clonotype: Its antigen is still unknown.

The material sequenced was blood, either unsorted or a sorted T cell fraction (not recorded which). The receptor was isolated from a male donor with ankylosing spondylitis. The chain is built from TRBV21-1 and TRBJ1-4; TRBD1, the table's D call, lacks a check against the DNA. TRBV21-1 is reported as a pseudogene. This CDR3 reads CASSKGGARATNEKLFF. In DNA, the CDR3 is TGTGCCAGCAGCAAAGGGGGGGCTCGCGCAACTAATGAAAAACTGTTTTTT.